This T cell receptor beta chain was recovered during a study of blood T cells in healthy people across ages (dated by TCRdb to 2013 to 2016). Concerning the study at large: In model experiments, roughly one uniquely barcoded TCR beta cDNA molecule per two T cells was captured by template switching. Age-related changes in TCR beta repertoire diversity were measured in the study by deep sequencing normalized with unique cDNA molecular identifiers. The donors were divided into four age groups: young (average approximately 15 years), middle-aged (approximately 39), aged (approximately 62) and long-lived (roughly 88). To avoid experimental bias, donors of different ages were randomly spread across the sequencing lanes. For two donors (one aged 18 to 29 and one aged 80 or older), the study analyzed two additional independent replicas of 1 million unique cDNA reads from the same blood draw.

The donors were a few dozen Caucasian individuals from Russia, aged roughly 6 to 100 years, who were systemically healthy. Each donor gave ten milliliters of peripheral blood, drawn into EDTA-treated Vacutainer tubes. PBMCs were isolated by Ficoll-Paque density-gradient centrifugation, with at least 7 million obtained per sample. Total RNA was extracted from PBMCs with Trizol reagent, with at least 5 micrograms obtained per sample. For every donor, flow cytometry on a PBMC aliquot measured the percentage of naive CD45RAhigh/CD27high T cells. The CDR3 sequence holds 15 residues, the cysteine and phenylalanine included. Left in the record is the CDR3 DNA by itself, 45 bases read in frame from the first base. CDR1 and CDR2 were assigned from the germline V gene as SGHAT and FQNNGV. Cut back by 4 bases and 2 bases, the V and J ends lie 14 bases apart. What the study reported, not specific to this receptor: The percentage of naive T cells measured by flow cytometry correlated strongly with observed TCR beta diversity. Compared with the aged group, the long-lived group had more naive CD4+ T cells, fewer expanded clones and increased TCR diversity, suggesting age selection. Conclusive comparison of naive and antigen-experienced compartments was prevented by the profiling of bulk unsorted PBMCs. Observed TCR beta diversity per million T cells fell roughly linearly with age, and a significant reduction was already apparent by age roughly 40. Estimates of total diversity based on one million sequenced T cells were considered lower bounds and underestimates. Because the CMV infection status of the donors was unknown, age-related changes in expanded clonotypes may potentially have been confounded.

As concerns this clonotype: Its antigen specificity is not known. Per-base qualities were not stored, and no clone one base away is much larger.

Library construction relied on 5' RACE. A second PCR of roughly 7 to 11 cycles was run with a J-beta primer mix and a sample-barcoded 5' primer. A template-switch 5' adaptor carrying 12 random nucleotides introduced a unique molecular identifier onto each TCR beta cDNA molecule. At least 3 million CDR3-containing paired-end reads were obtained from each sample. All of the RNA was converted into first-strand cDNA using the Mint cDNA synthesis kit, with a TRBC-specific oligonucleotide serving as the primer. After uracil-DNA glycosylase treatment, a first 18-cycle PCR used universal primers M1SS and BC2_uni_R on all cDNA. Regarding the original processing steps: Each sample was normalized by randomly selecting 1 million high-quality reads, each carrying a distinct molecular identifier. Reads with shared molecular identifiers were discarded instead of being binned into consensus sequences. MiTCR, set to a Q25 quality threshold and the strictest error-elimination algorithm, was used for CDR3 identification, clonotype clustering and error correction. A nonparametric unseen species model with Euler transformation was used to estimate lower-bound total TCR beta diversity. Through fastp at Q25 and MiXCR, TCRdb rebuilt clones from the public reads, retaining in-frame beta chains. Each entry merges the rows of one CDR3 protein and shows their most common DNA and genes. The V and J calls reflect TCRdb's pipeline rather than the authors' work. The sample includes 1,800,000 or so distinct CDR3 sequences, with 35% to 50% observed a single time. Roughly 23% of the sample lies in the top ten.

Recombination connected TRBV11-2 to TRBJ2-5, with no reliable assignment of the D segment. Sequenced sample: blood. The source is a human donor in good health. The CDR3 sequence is CASSSNLTPQETQYF. The bases read TGTGCCAGCAGCTCTAACTTGACACCACAAGAGACCCAGTACTTC.